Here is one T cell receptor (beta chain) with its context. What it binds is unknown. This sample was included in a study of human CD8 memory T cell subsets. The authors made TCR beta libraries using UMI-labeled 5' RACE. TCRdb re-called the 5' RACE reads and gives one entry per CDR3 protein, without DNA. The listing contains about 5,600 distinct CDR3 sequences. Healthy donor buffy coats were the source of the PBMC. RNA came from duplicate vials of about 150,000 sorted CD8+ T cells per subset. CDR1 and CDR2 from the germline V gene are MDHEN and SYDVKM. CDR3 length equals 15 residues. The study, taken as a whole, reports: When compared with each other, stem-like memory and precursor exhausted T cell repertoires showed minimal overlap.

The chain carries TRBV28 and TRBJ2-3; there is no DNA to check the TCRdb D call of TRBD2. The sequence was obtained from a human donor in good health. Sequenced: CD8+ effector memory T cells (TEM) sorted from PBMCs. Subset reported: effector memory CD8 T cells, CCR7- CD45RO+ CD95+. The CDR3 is CASSFLRDSTDTQYF.